The 30 T cell receptor beta chains in this list originate from one sample, sequenced in a study of blood T cell repertoires in COVID-19. Sequencing was performed with immunoSEQ multiplex PCR; in TCRdb, only in-frame clones are kept and a portion is missing. Of about 380,000 clones listed, around 90% are singletons. The sequenced sample consisted of PBMCs or T cells enriched from blood (not recorded which). The receptors stem from a young woman who had recovered from COVID-19.

V usage is TRBV7-9 and J usage is TRBJ2-3, with 8 bases fitting TRBD2. CDR3 size: 14 residues. Germline trimming cut 5 bases from V and 7 bases from J; bases unmatched to any gene: 8. CDR1 is SEHNR and CDR2 is FQNEAQ in the germline V gene (reference sequence). The CDR3 coding sequence is TGTGCCAGCAGCCTAAGCGGGGGATTCAATACGCAGTATTTT. It is translated as CASSLSGGFNTQYF.

The rearrangement links TRBV19 to TRBJ1-1, with D possibly matching TRBD1 (5 bases). Germline CDR1 LNHDA, CDR2 SQIVND (reference sequence). V was shortened by 5 bases and J by 6 bases, with 13 bases between the two germline ends. This CDR3 contains 13 residues. CDR3 DNA sequence: TGTGCCAGTAGTCTCGGGAGGGGCGCTGAAGCTTTCTTT. Protein: CASSLGRGAEAFF.

This clone was observed once. The chain is built from TRBV18 and TRBJ1-1; TRBD1 matches 10 bases. V lost 2 bases, J lost 5 bases, and 23 bases stayed unmatched. The CDR3 spans 21 residues. Germline CDR1 is KGHSH and CDR2 is LQKENI. The CDR3 DNA sequence: TGTGCCAGCTCACCAAGGCCTACCTCCGGGACAGGGGCTGGGGTAAAAACTGAAGCTTTCTTT. It yields the protein CASSPRPTSGTGAGVKTEAFF.

This clone was counted once. The chain has TRBV7-3 and TRBJ2-5; D is perhaps TRBD1 (5 bases). This CDR3 comprises 15 residues. Trimming stripped 2 bases from V and 5 bases from J, with 15 bases between. Germline loops: CDR1 SGHTA, CDR2 FQGTGA. The CDR3 DNA reads as TGTGCCAGCAGCTTATCAGGGCCCAATTTCGAGACCCAGTACTTC. It codes for CASSLSGPNFETQYF.

The rearrangement uses TRBV5-1 and TRBJ1-6; TRBD1 aligns across 8 bases. Germline CDR1 reads SGHRS; CDR2 reads YFSETQ. The CDR3 spans 16 residues. V was pared by 3 bases and J by 5 bases, with 7 bases of the junction left unmatched. The CDR3 loop is CASSSHPGQDNSPLHF. The CDR3, as DNA: TGCGCCAGCAGCTCCCACCCGGGACAGGATAATTCACCCCTCCACTTT.

The chain links TRBV18 to TRBJ1-5, with 10 bases fitting TRBD1. J gave up 7 bases and V 6 bases, and 6 bases lay outside the gene matches. There are 14 residues in the CDR3. In germline, CDR1 is KGHSH, CDR2 LQKENI. CDR3 DNA sequence: TGTGCCAGCTCGCCGGGGACAGGGGAGCAGCCCCAGCATTTT. Translation gives CASSPGTGEQPQHF.

The V call is TRBV4-1, the J call TRBJ2-5; 11 bases match TRBD2. CDR3 length: 18 amino acids. V lost 1 base and J lost 0; bases outside the gene matches: 7. CDR1 MGHRA and CDR2 YSYEKL come from the germline V gene. CDR3 protein: CASSQALAGGYYQETQYF. The CDR3 nucleotides read TGCGCCAGCAGCCAAGCCCTAGCGGGGGGATACTACCAAGAGACCCAGTACTTC.

The V and J genes are TRBV24-1 and TRBJ2-1; the match to TRBD1 covers 10 bases. The CDR3 spans 16 residues. CDR1 KGHDR and CDR2 SFDVKD come from the germline V gene. The V segment lost 1 base and the J segment 6 bases; nucleotides outside the gene matches: 5. The CDR3: CATSDFGTGASNEQFF. CDR3 bases: TGTGCCACCAGTGATTTCGGGACAGGGGCGTCCAATGAGCAGTTCTTC.

The rearrangement joins TRBV5-4 to TRBJ1-2, with TRBD1 matching 7 bases. The germline CDR1 and CDR2 sequences are SGHNT and YYREEE (reference sequence). Trimming cost V 3 bases and J 8 bases; bases outside gene matches: 7. The CDR3 covers 13 residues. The CDR3 loop is CASSSGPRGGYTF. The CDR3 DNA reads TGTGCCAGCAGCTCCGGACCCAGGGGGGGCTACACCTTC.

The rearrangement joins TRBV6-4 to TRBJ2-7; 10 bases line up with TRBD1. The CDR3 length is 17 residues. V gave up 4 bases and J gave up 3 bases; unmatched junction bases: 12. The germline CDR1 and CDR2 sequences are MRHNA and SNTAGT. CDR3 nucleotide sequence: TGTGCCAGCAGTGGATATGAAAGGGGACAGGGGTTCTACGAGCAGTACTTC. It translates to CASSGYERGQGFYEQYF.

The chain employs TRBV4-3 and TRBJ1-1; 8 bases line up with TRBD1. Germline CDR1 reads LGHNA; CDR2 reads YSLEER. Losses at the gene ends were 3 bases for V and 4 bases for J; bases not matched to a gene: 4. There are 14 residues in the CDR3. CDR3 sequence: CASSHTGGGTEAFF. The CDR3 DNA follows: TGCGCCAGCAGCCATACAGGGGGAGGCACTGAAGCTTTCTTT.

The rearrangement uses TRBV9 and TRBJ2-1; a possible D gene is TRBD1 (6 bases). Trimming removed 2 bases at V and 3 bases at J, with 12 bases between. There are 15 residues in the CDR3. Looked up from germline, CDR1 is SGDLS and CDR2 is YYNGEE. CDR3 protein: CASSVGQGIYNEQFF. CDR3 sequence (DNA): TGTGCCAGCAGCGTGGGGCAGGGGATCTACAATGAGCAGTTCTTC.

The chain has TRBV24-1 and TRBJ1-5, with 9 bases aligning to TRBD1. From germline, CDR1 is KGHDR and CDR2 SFDVKD. The trim removed 3 bases at V and 0 bases at J, leaving 2 bases unmatched. The CDR3 is 16 residues long. CDR3 sequence reads: CATSDNRGPSNQPQHF. The CDR3 nucleotides are TGTGCCACCAGTGATAACAGGGGGCCTAGCAATCAGCCCCAGCATTTT.

Only one count was recorded for this clone. The chain couples TRBV6-5 to TRBJ1-2; D possibly corresponds to TRBD1 (6 bases). Germline V gene data show CDR1 as MNHEY and CDR2 as SVGAGI. V was trimmed by 5 bases and J by 5 bases, leaving 15 bases between them. There are 14 residues in the CDR3. CDR3 DNA: TGTGCCAGCAGTCCTACTCTGGGGGCGTATGGCTACACCTTC. Encoded protein: CASSPTLGAYGYTF.

The chain has TRBV10-3 and TRBJ2-7; perhaps TRBD1 as D (7 bases). The CDR3 sequence is 13 residues long. CDR1 is ENHRY, CDR2 SYGVKD, per germline. V lost 10 bases to trimming and J lost 2 bases, with 15 bases between them. The CDR3 DNA sequence: TGTGCCACATGGGGGGACAGTCCCTACGAGCAGTACTTC. It yields the protein CATWGDSPYEQYF.

The chain links TRBV7-9 to TRBJ2-1; D gene unclear. The CDR3 is made up of 17 amino acids. The germline gives CDR1 SEHNR, CDR2 FQNEAQ (reference sequence). V was trimmed by 0 bases and J by 8 bases, leaving 20 bases between them. As DNA, the CDR3 is TGTGCCAGCAGCTTAGCCCTGCCGCTCACCCCAAGCGATGAGCAGTTCTTC. Residues: CASSLALPLTPSDEQFF.

V usage is TRBV29-1 and J usage is TRBJ1-3, with D perhaps matching TRBD1 (5 bases). Trimming removed 7 bases at V and 8 bases at J, with 15 bases between. The CDR3 is 12 amino acids. Germline V gives CDR1 SQVTM, CDR2 ANQGSEA. The CDR3 DNA sequence: TGCAGCGAAACGAGACAGTCGGACACCATATATTTT. It is translated as CSETRQSDTIYF.

V gene TRBV14 combines with J gene TRBJ1-2; 7 nucleotides match TRBD1. CDR3 size: 14 residues. The germline V gene encodes CDR1 SGHDN and CDR2 FVKESK. The trim removed 2 bases at V and 4 bases at J, leaving 4 bases unmatched. The CDR3 DNA reads TGTGCCAGCAGCCAATACAGGGGTGGCTATGGCTACACCTTC. Residues: CASSQYRGGYGYTF.

CDR3 in amino acids: CASSVNSGQVGNGYTF. The CDR3 bases are TGTGCCAGCAGCGTGAATAGTGGACAGGTGGGAAATGGCTACACCTTC. This chain links TRBV7-9 with TRBJ1-2, with 7 bases aligning to TRBD1. The junction had 15 bases not matched to a gene; V was cut back by 5 bases and J by 6 bases. Germline V CDR1 and CDR2: SEHNR, FQNEAQ (reference sequence). The CDR3 is 16 amino acids.

This clone appeared a single time. The V and J genes are TRBV25-1 and TRBJ2-2, with D possibly matching TRBD2 (7 bases). Germline CDR1 is MGHDK and CDR2 is SYGVNS. This CDR3 is built from 17 residues. V dropped 4 bases and J dropped 2 bases, with 17 bases sitting between them. This chain's CDR3 is CASSGGLAGANTGELFF. CDR3 DNA: TGTGCCAGCAGTGGGGGGTTGGCGGGGGCCAACACCGGGGAGCTGTTTTTT.

This clone came up once. The chain carries TRBV30 and TRBJ1-2; 7 positions agree with TRBD1. Germline V gene sequence: CDR1 GTSNPN, CDR2 SVGIG (reference sequence). The V and J ends lost 2 bases and 2 bases, in that order; junction bases with no gene match: 5. The CDR3 totals 14 residues. The CDR3 loop is CAWSPPGQNYGYTF. CDR3 in DNA: TGTGCCTGGAGTCCACCGGGACAGAACTATGGCTACACCTTC. Full variable domain (outside the CDR3, taken from reference TRBV30 and TRBJ1-2): SQTIHQWPATLVQPVGSPLSLECTVEGTSNPNLYWYRQAAGRGLQLLFYSVGIGQISSEVPQNLSASRPQDRQFILSSKKLLLSDSGFYLCAWSPPGQNYGYTFGSGTRLTVV.

This clone has just one count. The rearrangement links TRBV4-1 to TRBJ2-7; D might be TRBD2 (5 bases). The CDR3 loop spans 15 amino acids. Germline V lookup: CDR1 MGHRA, CDR2 YSYEKL. Trimming pared 0 bases from V and 5 bases from J, leaving 14 bases between. CDR3: CASSQDPGPGNEQYF. CDR3 coding DNA: TGCGCCAGCAGCCAAGATCCCGGTCCGGGGAACGAGCAGTACTTC.

This chain joins TRBV5-1 and TRBJ1-2; 9 positions agree with TRBD1. The ends lost 0 bases at V and 6 bases at J; junction bases unmatched: 6. CDR1 SGHRS and CDR2 YFSETQ come from the germline V gene. The CDR3 runs to 15 residues. The CDR3 DNA is TGCGCCAGCAGCTTGGAGGGGACAGGGACCGATGGCTACACCTTC. It codes for CASSLEGTGTDGYTF.

The chain has TRBV11-1 and TRBJ1-2, with 7 bases lining up with TRBD1. After removal of 5 bases from V and 6 bases from J, the junction contained 3 bases not matched to a gene. CDR3 length: 12 residues. Germline CDR1 and CDR2: SGHAT and FQDESV (reference sequence). CDR3 coding DNA: TGTGCCAGCAGCACACAGGGGAATGGCTACACCTTC. Amino acids: CASSTQGNGYTF.

The chain combines TRBV27 with TRBJ2-5, with D perhaps matching TRBD2 (7 bases). CDR3 length: 14 amino acids. Germline values: CDR1 MNHEY, CDR2 SMNVEV (reference sequence). V gave up 8 bases and J gave up 3 bases, with 16 bases separating them. As DNA, the CDR3 is TGTGCCAGCTCCCCCGCGGGGGCGAAAGAGACCCAGTACTTC. Translated: CASSPAGAKETQYF.

The chain couples TRBV6-5 to TRBJ1-1; unclear D gene. The germline CDR1 and CDR2 sequences are MNHEY and SVGAGI. CDR3 length: 13 residues. V lost 7 bases, J lost 0 bases, and 9 bases lay in between. The CDR3 sequence: CASTRELNTEAFF. CDR3 nucleotides: TGTGCCAGCACTCGGGAGCTGAACACTGAAGCTTTCTTT.

The rearrangement joins TRBV9 to TRBJ2-5, with 10 positions matching TRBD2. This CDR3 is 18 amino acids long. CDR1 is SGDLS, CDR2 YYNGEE, per germline. V was pared by 0 bases and J by 4 bases, with 12 bases of the junction left unmatched. In nucleotides, the CDR3 is TGTGCCAGCAGCGTAGGAGTAGCGGGGGGCCAGGGGGGAGAGACCCAGTACTTC. This translates into CASSVGVAGGQGGETQYF.

The chain uses TRBV7-9 and TRBJ1-2; 8 nucleotides align to TRBD1. The CDR3 length is 14 residues. Trimming removed 5 bases from V and 2 bases from J; junction bases left unmatched: 4. Per germline, CDR1 SEHNR and CDR2 FQNEAQ (reference sequence). The CDR3 DNA reads TGTGCCAGCAGCAAGACAGGGGAGAACTATGGCTACACCTTC. Amino acids: CASSKTGENYGYTF.

The table lists this clone with many counts. The rearrangement joins TRBV5-4 to TRBJ2-1; 9 bases match TRBD2. Trimming took 6 bases from V and 9 from J; bases not matched to a gene: 13. This CDR3 comprises 15 residues. CDR1 SGHNT and CDR2 YYREEE come from the germline V gene (reference sequence). CDR3 nucleotides: TGTGCCAGCAACTCTCGCGGGGGGGGTTTCACTGAGCAGTTCTTC. It translates to CASNSRGGGFTEQFF.

J is TRBJ2-1 and V is TRBV27; 11 bases line up with TRBD2. J lost 3 bases, V lost 6 bases, and 4 bases had no gene match. In germline, CDR1 is MNHEY, CDR2 SMNVEV (reference sequence). There are 15 residues in the CDR3. The CDR3 is CASSTGTSGYNEQFF. The CDR3 DNA sequence: TGTGCCAGCAGCACCGGGACTAGCGGCTACAATGAGCAGTTCTTC.